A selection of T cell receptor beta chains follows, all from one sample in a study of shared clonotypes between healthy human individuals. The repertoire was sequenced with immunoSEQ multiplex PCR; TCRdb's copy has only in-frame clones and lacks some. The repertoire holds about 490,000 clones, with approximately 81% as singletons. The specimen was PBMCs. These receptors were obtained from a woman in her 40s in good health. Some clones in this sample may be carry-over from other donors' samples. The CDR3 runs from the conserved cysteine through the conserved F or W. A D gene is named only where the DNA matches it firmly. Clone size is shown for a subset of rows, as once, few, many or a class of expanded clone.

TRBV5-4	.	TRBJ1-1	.	TGTGCCAGCAGCTTGAGTAGGAGGGACACTGAAGCTTTCTTT	CASSLSRRDTEAFF
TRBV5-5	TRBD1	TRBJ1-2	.	TGTGCCAGCAGCTTGGAACAGGGGTTGGGCTACACCTTC	CASSLEQGLGYTF
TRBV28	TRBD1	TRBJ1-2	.	TGTGCCAGCAGCCGCGCGCAGGGGGCACGTGGCTACACCTTC	CASSRAQGARGYTF
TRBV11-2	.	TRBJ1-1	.	TGTGCCAGCAGCTTAGGTGGGGACACTGAAGCTTTCTTT	CASSLGGDTEAFF
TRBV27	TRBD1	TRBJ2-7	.	TGTGCCAGCAGTCCCACCCCCGGGACAGGAACCTACGAGCAGTACTTC	CASSPTPGTGTYEQYF
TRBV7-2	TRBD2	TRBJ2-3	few	TGTGCCAGCAGCAAACGACTAGCGGGAAGCACAGATACGCAGTATTTT	CASSKRLAGSTDTQYF
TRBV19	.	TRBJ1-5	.	TGTGCCAGTAGTTGGTGGGGTCAGAATCAGCCCCAGCATTTT	CASSWWGQNQPQHF
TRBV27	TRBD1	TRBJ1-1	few	TGTGCCAGCAGTTCGGACAGGTCGAACACTGAAGCTTTCTTT	CASSSDRSNTEAFF
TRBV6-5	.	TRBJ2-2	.	TGTGCCAGCAGTTATGTACTAGCATCCTCCGGGGAGCTGTTTTTT	CASSYVLASSGELFF
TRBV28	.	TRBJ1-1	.	TGTGCCAGCAGCCCGACGGCGAACACTGAAGCTTTCTTT	CASSPTANTEAFF
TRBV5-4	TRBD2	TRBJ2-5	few	TGTGCCAGCAGCTTAGGGACTAGCGGGAGGAGGGGGGAGACCCAGTACTTC	CASSLGTSGRRGETQYF
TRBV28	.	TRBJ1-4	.	TGTGCCAGCAGTTTTAGGCTGACTGAAAAACTGTTTTTT	CASSFRLTEKLFF
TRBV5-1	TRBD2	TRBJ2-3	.	TGCGCCAGCAGCGTCGGGACTAGCGGGGTCACAGATACGCAGTATTTT	CASSVGTSGVTDTQYF
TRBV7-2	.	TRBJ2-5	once	TGTGCCAGCAGCTTAGCCGGGAGTTGGGAGACCCAGTACTTC	CASSLAGSWETQYF
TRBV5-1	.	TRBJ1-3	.	TGCGCCAGCAGCTCAGGGGTGCTGTCCCACACCATATATTTT	CASSSGVLSHTIYF
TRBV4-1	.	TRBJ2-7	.	TGCGCCAGCAGCCGCCTCACCGGGAGTCCCTACGAGCAGTACTTC	CASSRLTGSPYEQYF
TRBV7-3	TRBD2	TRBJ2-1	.	TGTGCCAGCAGCCCTAGCGGGAGTAGTTTCAATGAGCAGTTCTTC	CASSPSGSSFNEQFF
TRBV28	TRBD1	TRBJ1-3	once	TGTGCCAGCAGTACCTGGACAGGGAATGGAAACACCATATATTTT	CASSTWTGNGNTIYF
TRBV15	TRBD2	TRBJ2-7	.	TGTGCCACCAGCAGGGCCCCTAGCGGGAGATACGAGCAGTACTTC	CATSRAPSGRYEQYF
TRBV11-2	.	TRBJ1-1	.	TGTGCCAGCAGCACCGGACAGATGAACACTGAAGCTTTCTTT	CASSTGQMNTEAFF
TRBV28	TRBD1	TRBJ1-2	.	TGTGCCAGCAGACTGAGTTTACAGGGGTTCGGCTATGGCTACACCTTC	CASRLSLQGFGYGYTF
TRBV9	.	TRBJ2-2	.	TGTGCCAGCAAATGGGGAGCGGAAAACACCGGGGAGCTGTTTTTT	CASKWGAENTGELFF
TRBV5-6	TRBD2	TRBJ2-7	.	TGTGCCAGCAGCTGGGGGACTAGCGGGATTGAAGAGCAGTACTTC	CASSWGTSGIEEQYF
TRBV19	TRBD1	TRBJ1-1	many	TGTGCCAGTAAAACGGACAGGGGACACACTGAAGCTTTCTTT	CASKTDRGHTEAFF
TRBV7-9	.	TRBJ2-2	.	TGTGCCAGCAGCTATCCCCTGCGGGGGGAGCTGTTTTTT	CASSYPLRGELFF
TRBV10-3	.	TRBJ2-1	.	TGTGCCATCGCGGCTGGGGGCCACAATGAGCAGTTCTTC	CAIAAGGHNEQFF
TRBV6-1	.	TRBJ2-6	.	TGTGCCAGCGCCGAGGGAGTCTCTGGGGCCAACGTCCTGACTTTC	CASAEGVSGANVLTF
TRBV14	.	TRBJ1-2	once	TGTGCCAGCAGCCAGGCCTACAGCTCCTATGGCTACACCTTC	CASSQAYSSYGYTF
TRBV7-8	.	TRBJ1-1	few	TGTGCCAGCAGCCGAGACGTCTCAGACACTGAAGCTTTCTTT	CASSRDVSDTEAFF
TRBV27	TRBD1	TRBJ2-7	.	TGTGCCAGCAGTCCCGGACAGGGCAAATACGAGCAGTACTTC	CASSPGQGKYEQYF
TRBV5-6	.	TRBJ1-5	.	TGTGCCAGCAGCTTGGTAGGAGGGGGACTTACGAGCAATCAGCCCCAGCATTTT	CASSLVGGGLTSNQPQHF
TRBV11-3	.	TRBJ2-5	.	TGTGCCAGCAGCCCGGAAATCTGGGGACGCGCCAGTCTGGGGACCCAGTACTTC	CASSPEIWGRASLGTQYF
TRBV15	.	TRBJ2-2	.	TGTGCCACCAGCAGACGAGGAGAGGGGGACCACACCGGGGAGCTGTTTTTT	CATSRRGEGDHTGELFF
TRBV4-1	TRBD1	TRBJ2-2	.	TGCGCCAGCAGCCCGACAGGGTCGCCCGGGGAGCTGTTTTTT	CASSPTGSPGELFF
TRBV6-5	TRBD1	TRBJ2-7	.	TGTGCCAGCAGTTACACTGGACAGGGTAGCTACGAGCAGTACTTC	CASSYTGQGSYEQYF
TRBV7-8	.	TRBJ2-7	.	TGTGCCAGCAGCTTAGAAGTCAGGTCTGGGGAGCAGTACTTC	CASSLEVRSGEQYF
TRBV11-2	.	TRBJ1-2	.	TGTGCCAGCAGCTTAGTCAGCTCTAACTATGGCTACACCTTC	CASSLVSSNYGYTF
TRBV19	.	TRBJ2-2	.	TGTGCCAGTAGTCTCACGACCGGGGAGCTGTTTTTT	CASSLTTGELFF
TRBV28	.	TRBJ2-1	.	TGTGCCAGCAGTTTGGCGAGCGTAAAAGCCTACAATGAGCAGTTCTTC	CASSLASVKAYNEQFF
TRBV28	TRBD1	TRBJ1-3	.	TGTGCCAGCAGTTCTGGACAGGGGGCGGTGTCTGGAAACACCATATATTTT	CASSSGQGAVSGNTIYF
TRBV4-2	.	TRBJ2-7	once	TGTGCCAGCAGCCAAGATCAAGGGAGCTCCTACGAGCAGTACTTC	CASSQDQGSSYEQYF
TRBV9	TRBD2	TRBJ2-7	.	TGTGCCAGCAGCGTAGGAGCGGGAGGTTCCTACGAGCAGTACTTC	CASSVGAGGSYEQYF
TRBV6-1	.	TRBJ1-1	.	TGTGCCAGCAGTGAAGCGCCGGGGATGACTGAAGCTTTCTTT	CASSEAPGMTEAFF
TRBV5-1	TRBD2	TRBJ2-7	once	TGCGCCAGCGGGCGGGACTACGGCACCTACGAGCAGTACTTC	CASGRDYGTYEQYF